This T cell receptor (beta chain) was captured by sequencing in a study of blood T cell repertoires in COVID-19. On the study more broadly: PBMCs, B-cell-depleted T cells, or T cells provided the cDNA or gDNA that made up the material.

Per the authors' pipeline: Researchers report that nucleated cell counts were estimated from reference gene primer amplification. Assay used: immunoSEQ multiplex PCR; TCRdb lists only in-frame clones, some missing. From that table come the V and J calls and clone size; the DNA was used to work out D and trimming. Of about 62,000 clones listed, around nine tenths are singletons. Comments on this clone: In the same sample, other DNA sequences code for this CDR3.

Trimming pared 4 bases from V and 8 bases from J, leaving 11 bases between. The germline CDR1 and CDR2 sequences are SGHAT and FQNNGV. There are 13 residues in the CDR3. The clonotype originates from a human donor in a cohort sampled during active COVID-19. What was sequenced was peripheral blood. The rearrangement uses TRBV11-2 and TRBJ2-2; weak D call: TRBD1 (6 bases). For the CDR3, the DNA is TGTGCCAGCAGCTCAGGACAGCTTGGGGAGCTGTTTTTT. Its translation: CASSSGQLGELFF.